This passage covers 14 T cell receptor beta chains from one sample sequenced in a study of shared clonotypes between healthy human individuals. The protocol was immunoSEQ multiplex PCR, while the TCRdb copy is restricted to in-frame clones and leaves out a portion. Of some 1,100,000 clones in the sample, approximately 80% were seen once. The sequencing input was memory CD4+ T cells from PBMCs. The subset denotes: CD45RA-negative fraction. Receptors were obtained from a man younger than 35 in good health. Some clones in this sample may be carry-over from other donors' samples.

A single count supports this clone. V is TRBV19 and J is TRBJ2-7; D is perhaps TRBD2 (5 bases). Trimming pared 6 bases from V and 2 bases from J, leaving 17 bases between. Germline V gives CDR1 LNHDA, CDR2 SQIVND (reference sequence). CDR3 size: 15 residues. CDR3 sequence reads: CASSPSRGGAYEQYF. DNA for the CDR3: TGTGCCAGTAGCCCGAGTAGAGGAGGAGCCTACGAGCAGTACTTC.

CDR3 sequence reads: CATSRGLSDRGQFF. The CDR3 nucleotides read TGTGCCACCAGCAGAGGACTGTCGGACAGGGGACAATTCTTC. The V and J genes are TRBV15 and TRBJ2-1, with 9 nucleotides matching TRBD1. After removal of 1 base from V and 16 bases from J, the junction contained 11 bases not matched to a gene. There are 14 residues in the CDR3. Germline V gene data show CDR1 as LNHNV and CDR2 as YYDKDF (reference sequence).

As for this clone: Other DNA variants within this sample encode the same CDR3. The chain recombines TRBV9 with TRBJ2-3; unclear D gene. The germline V gene encodes CDR1 SGDLS and CDR2 YYNGEE. The V and J ends lost 3 bases and 2 bases respectively, with 7 bases between them. CDR3 length: 13 amino acids. The CDR3 protein is CASSEGPTDTQYF. CDR3 nucleotide sequence: TGTGCCAGCAGCGAAGGGCCCACAGATACGCAGTATTTT.

This clone was counted a few times. The CDR3 coding sequence is TGTGCCAGCAGCACAGGGGACACCGGGGAGCTGTTTTTT. This translates into CASSTGDTGELFF. The V call is TRBV11-3, the J call TRBJ2-2; 7 nucleotides line up with TRBD1. CDR1 and CDR2 (germline): SGHNT, YENEEA. The CDR3 covers 13 residues. Unmatched junction bases numbered 0, after V lost 5 bases and J lost 3 bases. The entire variable domain, with the rest obtained from reference TRBV11-3 and TRBJ2-2, is as follows: EAGVVQSPRYKIIEKKQPVAFWCNPISGHNTLYWYLQNLGQGPELLIRYENEEAVDDSQLPKDRFSAERLKGVDSTLKIQPAELGDSAVYLCASSTGDTGELFFGEGSRLTVL.

The chain recombines TRBV5-1 with TRBJ2-3, with D hard to call. The V and J ends lost 2 bases and 5 bases respectively, with 6 bases between them. Germline assignment: CDR1 SGHRS and CDR2 YFSETQ. This CDR3 is 12 amino acids long. The CDR3 DNA reads as TGCGCCAGCAGCTTCCGTAGAGATACGCAGTATTTT. It yields the protein CASSFRRDTQYF.

With respect to this clone: A much larger clonotype is one base distant, so this may be a read error. J is TRBJ1-1 and V is TRBV7-2; D is perhaps TRBD1 (6 bases). Trimming took 2 bases from V and 3 from J, leaving 7 bases between them. This CDR3 has 13 amino acids. The germline V gene encodes CDR1 SGHTA and CDR2 FQGNSA. The CDR3 DNA follows: TGTGCCAGCAGCTTAAGGGGGGACACTGAAGCTTTCTTT. As protein: CASSLRGDTEAFF.

On this clone: Distinct nucleotide sequences in the sample also encode this CDR3. The chain carries TRBV19 and TRBJ1-5; 7 bases agree with TRBD1. CDR3 size: 13 residues. Trimming took 6 bases from V and 4 from J; bases not matched to a gene: 3. Germline V gene sequence: CDR1 LNHDA, CDR2 SQIVND (reference sequence). CDR3 DNA: TGTGCCAGTAGAGACAGGGAGAATCAGCCCCAGCATTTT. Its translation: CASRDRENQPQHF.

The genes are TRBV5-5 and TRBJ2-7, with D perhaps TRBD1 (6 bases). The V gene's germline CDR1 is SGHKS and CDR2 YYEKEE (reference sequence). V shed 0 bases and J shed 3 bases, with 10 bases lying between them. This CDR3 is built from 14 residues. The CDR3 coding sequence is TGTGCCAGCAGCTTGGTGTCAGGGGACTACGAGCAGTACTTC. The encoded protein is CASSLVSGDYEQYF. Together with reference TRBV5-5 and TRBJ2-7, the CDR3 gives the full variable domain: DAGVTQSPTHLIKTRGQQVTLRCSPISGHKSVSWYQQVLGQGPQFIFQYYEKEERGRGNFPDRFSARQFPNYSSELNVNALLLGDSALYLCASSLVSGDYEQYFGPGTRLTVT.

The chain has TRBV9 and TRBJ2-2; no definite D call. Germline lookup yields CDR1 SGDLS and CDR2 YYNGEE. V lost 5 bases and J 8 bases, leaving 10 bases between the germline ends. This CDR3 comprises 12 residues. The CDR3 loop reads CASRAQGGELFF. CDR3 coding DNA: TGTGCCAGCAGGGCTCAAGGGGGGGAGCTGTTTTTT.

This sequence joins TRBV27 and TRBJ2-1; 7 bases are shared with TRBD2. Germline CDR1 MNHEY, CDR2 SMNVEV (reference sequence). The CDR3 contains 15 residues. Trimming took 1 base from V and 3 from J; bases not matched to a gene: 3. The CDR3 DNA reads TGTGCCAGCAGTTTATTCGGGGGGATCTACAATGAGCAGTTCTTC. It is translated as CASSLFGGIYNEQFF.

This clone was detected only a few times. This sequence joins TRBV4-1 and TRBJ1-5; a weak D match, TRBD1 (5 bases). This CDR3 is 17 amino acids long. V lost 3 bases and J lost 8, with 23 bases in between. Germline V gene data show CDR1 as MGHRA and CDR2 as YSYEKL. The CDR3 reads CASSHPGLGGGYEPQHF. As DNA, the CDR3 is TGCGCCAGCAGCCATCCGGGACTCGGGGGAGGGTACGAGCCCCAGCATTTT.

The chain recombines TRBV28 with TRBJ2-6; D perhaps matches TRBD1 (6 bases). The length of the CDR3 is 16 residues. Germline CDR1 is MDHEN and CDR2 is SYDVKM. The CDR3 sequence is CVTSGTTHSGANVLTF. Written as DNA, the CDR3 is TGTGTTACTTCCGGGACAACTCACTCTGGGGCCAACGTCCTGACTTTC.

The J gene is TRBJ2-1, the V gene TRBV7-9; 9 bases line up with TRBD1. The CDR3 length is 18 residues. Germline V gene sequence: CDR1 SEHNR, CDR2 FQNEAQ (reference sequence). V was pared by 0 bases and J by 2 bases, with 8 bases of the junction left unmatched. Here the CDR3 DNA reads TGTGCCAGCAGCTTAGCTAGGACAGGGACAGGGACCTACAATGAGCAGTTCTTC. This gives the protein CASSLARTGTGTYNEQFF.

V and J are TRBV4-2 and TRBJ1-4, with D possibly matching TRBD1 (6 bases). Germline V gives CDR1 LGHNA, CDR2 YNFKEQ. Trimming stripped 2 bases from V and 4 bases from J, with 11 bases between. The CDR3 length is 15 residues. CDR3 in DNA: TGTGCCAGCAGCCAATCACAGGGAAATAATGAAAAACTGTTTTTT. Protein product: CASSQSQGNNEKLFF.